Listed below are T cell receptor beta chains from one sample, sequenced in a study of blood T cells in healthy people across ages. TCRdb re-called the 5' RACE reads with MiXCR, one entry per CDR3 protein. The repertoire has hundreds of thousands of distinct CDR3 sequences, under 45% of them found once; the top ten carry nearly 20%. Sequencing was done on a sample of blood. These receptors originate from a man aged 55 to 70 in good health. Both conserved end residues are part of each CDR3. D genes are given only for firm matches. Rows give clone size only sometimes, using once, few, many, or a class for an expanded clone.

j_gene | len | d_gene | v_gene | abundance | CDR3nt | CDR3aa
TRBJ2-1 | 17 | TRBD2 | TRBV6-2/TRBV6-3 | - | TGTGCCAGCAGTGAGACTAGCGGGGGGAGGTCCTACAATGAGCAGTTCTTC | CASSETSGGRSYNEQFF
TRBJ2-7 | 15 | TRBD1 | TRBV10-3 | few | TGTGCCATCAGTGAATCTAGGACAGGGGGCTGCGAGCAGTACTTC | CAISESRTGGCEQYF
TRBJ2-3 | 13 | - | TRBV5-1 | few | TGCGCCACGTCGGACAAAAGCACAGATACGCAGTATTTT | CATSDKSTDTQYF
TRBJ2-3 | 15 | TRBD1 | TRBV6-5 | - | TGTGCCAGCAGTTACGGGACAGGGTACGCCGATACGCAGTATTTT | CASSYGTGYADTQYF
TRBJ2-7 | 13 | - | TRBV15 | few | TGTGCCACCAGCAGAGATTTTGGATACGAGCAGTACTTC | CATSRDFGYEQYF
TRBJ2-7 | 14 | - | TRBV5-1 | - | TGCGCCAGCAGCGCGGGGCCAGCGAACTACGAGCAGTACTTC | CASSAGPANYEQYF
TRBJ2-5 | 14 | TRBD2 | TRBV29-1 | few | TGCAGCGTTTCGGCGGGGGGTGGTACGGAGACCCAGTACTTC | CSVSAGGGTETQYF
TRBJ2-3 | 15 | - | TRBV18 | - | TGTGCCAGCTCACGCCATGAGGGGACCACAGATACGCAGTATTTT | CASSRHEGTTDTQYF
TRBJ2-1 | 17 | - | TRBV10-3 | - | TGTGCCATCAGTGAGTCGGCTACACTTAAGGGCTACAATGAGCAGTTCTTC | CAISESATLKGYNEQFF
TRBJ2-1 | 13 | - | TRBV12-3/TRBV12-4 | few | TGTGCCAGCAGTGTTTGGACAACCGATGAGCAGTTCTTC | CASSVWTTDEQFF
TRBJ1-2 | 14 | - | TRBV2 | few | TGTGCCAGCAGTGAAGACAGCGGCAACTATGGCTACACCTTC | CASSEDSGNYGYTF
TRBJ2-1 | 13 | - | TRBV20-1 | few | TGCAGTGCCGTGAATTCGGGGAGGAATGAGCAGTTCTTC | CSAVNSGRNEQFF
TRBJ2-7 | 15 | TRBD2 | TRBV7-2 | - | TGTGCCAGCAGCCCTAGACTAGCGGAGACCTACGAGCAGTACTTC | CASSPRLAETYEQYF
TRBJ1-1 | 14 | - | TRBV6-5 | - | TGTGCCAGCAGTAGACAGGCCCAGGGCTCTGAAGCTTTCTTT | CASSRQAQGSEAFF
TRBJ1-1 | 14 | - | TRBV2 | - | TGTGCCAGCAGCAGCCTACACGTGAACACTGAAGCTTTCTTT | CASSSLHVNTEAFF
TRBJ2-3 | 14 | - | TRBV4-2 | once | TGTGCCAGCAGCCAAAGGTGGGGCACAGATACGCAGTATTTT | CASSQRWGTDTQYF
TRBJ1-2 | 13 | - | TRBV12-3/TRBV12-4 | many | TGTGCCAGCAGTGCCGCAGCTAACTATGGCTACACCTTC | CASSAAANYGYTF